The 29 T cell receptor beta chains given below trace back to one sample, sequenced in a study of T cells in severe cutaneous drug reactions. The iRepertoire multiplex PCR system with TCR subtype-specific primers built both bulk and single-cell libraries. Reprocessing the multiplex PCR reads, TCRdb reports a single entry for every CDR3 protein and omits DNA. This listing includes about 10,000 distinct CDR3 sequences. The donors had carbamazepine-induced Stevens-Johnson syndrome or toxic epidermal necrolysis. Sequenced: cells from a skin blister. The receptors were gathered from a human donor with Stevens-Johnson syndrome, a severe cutaneous drug reaction.

This clonotype is classed as medium-sized by frequency. V and J are TRBV20-1 and TRBJ1-2; TCRdb's D call of TRBD1 is untestable without DNA. The CDR3 spans 18 residues. Germline V gene sequence: CDR1 DFQATT, CDR2 SNEGSKA (reference sequence). CDR3 sequence reads: CSARDSWVTGTGNYGYTF.

The rearrangement links TRBV20-1 to TRBJ2-5. This CDR3 has 12 residues. Germline loops: CDR1 DFQATT, CDR2 SNEGSKA (reference sequence). CDR3: CSARGSQETQYF.

The rearrangement uses TRBV29-1 and TRBJ1-5; the TCRdb D gene call, TRBD1, has no DNA to confirm it. The CDR3 sequence is 13 residues long. The germline CDR1 and CDR2 sequences are SQVTM and ANQGSEA. The CDR3 sequence is CSVRPGQGGLQHF.

The chain joins TRBV29-1 to TRBJ1-2; the TCRdb call, TRBD1, lacks DNA for checking. Germline loops: CDR1 SQVTM, CDR2 ANQGSEA. CDR3 length: 14 residues. CDR3 in amino acids: CSVDGDSRNYGYTF.

CDR3 sequence reads: CSTSTGEGYEQYF. The V call is TRBV29-1, the J call TRBJ2-7; TCRdb outputs TRBD1, but without DNA this stays unchecked. The CDR3 has 13 amino acids. Germline V gene data show CDR1 as SQVTM and CDR2 as ANQGSEA.

The chain has TRBV20-1 and TRBJ1-1. The CDR3 extends over 14 amino acids. Germline lookup yields CDR1 DFQATT and CDR2 SNEGSKA (reference sequence). The CDR3 protein is CSARPTAVGTEAFF.

This chain joins TRBV20-1 and TRBJ2-5; TCRdb picks TRBD2, but there is no DNA to check that call. There are 14 residues in the CDR3. Germline loops: CDR1 DFQATT, CDR2 SNEGSKA (reference sequence). The CDR3 loop is CSARASSGRETQYF.

According to its frequency, this clonotype is medium-sized. The chain is built from TRBV28 and TRBJ1-2. The length of the CDR3 is 14 residues. The germline CDR1 and CDR2 sequences are MDHEN and SYDVKM. CDR3 residues: CASSLNREGYGYTF.

The chain combines TRBV20-1 with TRBJ2-5; the D call from TCRdb, TRBD1, cannot be confirmed without DNA. CDR3 length: 13 amino acids. Germline V gene lookup returns CDR1 DFQATT and CDR2 SNEGSKA (reference sequence). CDR3 sequence reads: CSARVQGEETQYF.

This chain joins TRBV29-1 and TRBJ2-3. Germline V gene lookup returns CDR1 SQVTM and CDR2 ANQGSEA. There are 13 residues in the CDR3. CDR3 sequence reads: CSVDYSSTDTQYF.

The chain is built from TRBV29-1 and TRBJ2-7; TCRdb's D call of TRBD2 is untestable without DNA. Germline V lookup: CDR1 SQVTM, CDR2 ANQGSEA. CDR3 length: 13 amino acids. The CDR3 loop is CSGAGGVGYEQYF.

This rearrangement joins TRBV20-1 to TRBJ1-5; TCRdb outputs TRBD1, but without DNA this stays unchecked. The CDR3 contains 13 residues. Germline lookup yields CDR1 DFQATT and CDR2 SNEGSKA (reference sequence). CDR3 amino acids: CSGKGGRDQPQHF.

V and J are TRBV20-1 and TRBJ1-5; the TCRdb call, TRBD1, lacks DNA for checking. There are 13 residues in the CDR3. Germline values: CDR1 DFQATT, CDR2 SNEGSKA (reference sequence). The CDR3 loop is CSAREGASQPQHF.

The rearrangement joins TRBV29-1 to TRBJ2-7; TCRdb returns TRBD1, unconfirmable since there is no DNA. The germline V gene encodes CDR1 SQVTM and CDR2 ANQGSEA. This CDR3 is 14 amino acids long. CDR3 residues: CSVYIEGGAYEQYF.

V is TRBV29-1 and J is TRBJ2-1; without DNA, the TCRdb call of TRBD2 cannot be checked. CDR3 length: 14 amino acids. Germline CDR1 is SQVTM and CDR2 is ANQGSEA. This chain's CDR3 is CSAILAASYNEQFF.

This rearrangement joins TRBV20-1 to TRBJ2-5; TCRdb lists TRBD1, though no DNA is available to test this call. Per the germline V gene, CDR1 is DFQATT and CDR2 is SNEGSKA (reference sequence). The CDR3 has 15 amino acids. The CDR3 region is CSASRQGVIQETQYF.

The gene calls are TRBV20-1 and TRBJ2-3; the D gene TCRdb calls, TRBD1, cannot be checked with no DNA. The CDR3 totals 15 residues. CDR1 and CDR2 from the germline V gene are DFQATT and SNEGSKA (reference sequence). This chain's CDR3 is CSAREGGLFADTQYF.

V is TRBV29-1 and J is TRBJ2-5; no DNA is available, so the TRBD2 call from TCRdb remains unchecked. CDR1 SQVTM and CDR2 ANQGSEA come from the germline V gene. The length of the CDR3 is 14 residues. The chain's CDR3 is CSVEDGLYQETQYF.

This rearrangement joins TRBV20-1 to TRBJ1-2; TCRdb names TRBD1, which stays unverified in the absence of DNA. The germline gives CDR1 DFQATT, CDR2 SNEGSKA (reference sequence). There are 18 residues in the CDR3. The CDR3 protein is CSARDPGTRGALDYGYTF.

This clonotype counts as medium-sized by frequency. The chain carries TRBV20-1 and TRBJ1-1. Looked up from germline, CDR1 is DFQATT and CDR2 is SNEGSKA (reference sequence). This CDR3 contains 12 residues. CDR3: CSATRMNTEAFF.

This clonotype ranks as medium-sized in terms of frequency. The chain uses TRBV20-1 and TRBJ2-7; lacking DNA, the TRBD2 call made by TCRdb goes unchecked. The CDR3 has 14 residues. Germline CDR1 DFQATT, CDR2 SNEGSKA (reference sequence). This CDR3 reads CSADVSSGGNEQYF.

V is TRBV20-1 and J is TRBJ2-1; there is no DNA to check the TCRdb D call of TRBD1. Germline CDR1 and CDR2: DFQATT and SNEGSKA (reference sequence). CDR3 length: 14 amino acids. The CDR3 here is CSPEGGSSYNEQFF.

This sequence joins TRBV11-2 and TRBJ2-3; TCRdb calls TRBD1, which cannot be checked without DNA. The CDR3 contains 15 residues. The germline V gene encodes CDR1 SGHAT and CDR2 FQNNGV. CDR3: CASSLDLWGADTQYF.

Judged by frequency, this clonotype is medium-sized. The chain recombines TRBV20-1 with TRBJ1-5. This CDR3 contains 16 residues. In germline, CDR1 is DFQATT, CDR2 SNEGSKA (reference sequence). This CDR3 is CSAREGRDRINQPQHF.

The V call is TRBV20-1, the J call TRBJ2-7. Germline V lookup: CDR1 DFQATT, CDR2 SNEGSKA (reference sequence). This CDR3 has 13 amino acids. CDR3 region: CSANGPQSYEQYF.

This chain connects TRBV29-1 to TRBJ2-1; the TCRdb D gene call, TRBD2, has no DNA to confirm it. The CDR3 spans 17 residues. Germline V gene lookup returns CDR1 SQVTM and CDR2 ANQGSEA. CDR3 sequence reads: CSAALLRLAGGHNEQFF.

The gene calls are TRBV20-1 and TRBJ2-7. The CDR3 sequence is 13 residues long. Germline V CDR1 and CDR2: DFQATT, SNEGSKA (reference sequence). CDR3 in amino acids: CSTPDIFPYEQYF.

The CDR3 reads CSASPDGPKSSYEQYF. The chain employs TRBV20-1 and TRBJ2-7; no DNA is available, so the TRBD2 call from TCRdb remains unchecked. Germline CDR1 is DFQATT and CDR2 is SNEGSKA (reference sequence). This CDR3 comprises 16 residues.

This CDR3 is CSARAQELAGGMETQYF. The rearrangement joins TRBV20-1 to TRBJ2-5; TCRdb reports TRBD2, a call that lacks DNA to check it against. The CDR3 extends over 17 amino acids. The V gene's germline CDR1 is DFQATT and CDR2 SNEGSKA (reference sequence).